These T cell receptor beta chains were read from a single sample in a study of Tregs in tolerant kidney transplant recipients. Clones were sequenced by immunoSEQ multiplex PCR, and TCRdb holds only the in-frame ones, with some missing. Here the sample spans about 77,000 clones, 98% being singletons. The sequencing here drew on CD4+ T cells from blood, taken before the transplant. Every receptor here comes from a human donor who received a combined kidney and bone marrow transplant. Each CDR3 is given with its conserved first and last residue. A D gene is named only where the DNA matches it firmly. Rows give clone size only sometimes, using once, few, many, or a class for an expanded clone.

size	D	J	V	DNA	CDR3
.	.	TRBJ1-2	TRBV4-3	TGCGCCAGCAGCCAAAAGGCGGGGGTTAGAAGCTATGGCTACACCTTC	CASSQKAGVRSYGYTF
.	.	TRBJ1-2	TRBV7-2	TGTGCCAGCAGCTTACGGGGGGCACCTAACTATGGCTACACCTTC	CASSLRGAPNYGYTF
.	.	TRBJ1-2	TRBV4-2	TGTGCCAGCAGCCAAATTTATGAGGAAATCAACTATGGCTACACCTTC	CASSQIYEEINYGYTF
.	TRBD2	TRBJ2-3	TRBV19	TGTGCCAGTAGTATGACGGCGGGAGATGCTGATACGCAGTATTTT	CASSMTAGDADTQYF
.	TRBD1	TRBJ2-2	TRBV11-2	TGTGCCAGCAGGGCGGGACAGGGGAAGGCCGGGGAGCTGTTTTTT	CASRAGQGKAGELFF
.	TRBD2	TRBJ2-5	TRBV4-2	TGTGCCAGCAGCCCCAGGGCTAGCGGGAGGGCCGGGGAGACCCAGTACTTC	CASSPRASGRAGETQYF
.	.	TRBJ2-5	TRBV18	TGTGCCAGCTCACCTACCGATATTGGTCCTCTCGGGGAGACCCAGTACTTC	CASSPTDIGPLGETQYF
.	.	TRBJ2-1	TRBV2	TGTGCCAGCAGTGACCCCCGGACAAATGAGCAGTTCTTC	CASSDPRTNEQFF
.	TRBD2	TRBJ2-5	TRBV9	TGTGCCAGCAGCGTAGGGGGACTAGCGGGGATAGAGACCCAGTACTTC	CASSVGGLAGIETQYF
.	TRBD1	TRBJ1-5	TRBV5-8	TGTGCCAGCAGCCCTCGGACAGGGAATCAGCCCCAGCATTTT	CASSPRTGNQPQHF
.	TRBD1	TRBJ1-1	TRBV7-3	TGTGCCAGCAGTCCCGGACAGGGGGAAGCTTTCTTT	CASSPGQGEAFF
.	.	TRBJ2-7	TRBV7-2	TGTGCCAGCAGCTTAGCGGTCTACCGTTACGAGCAGTACTTC	CASSLAVYRYEQYF
.	TRBD1	TRBJ2-3	TRBV7-9	TGTGCCAGCAGCTTTAGAAGAGGGACAGGGACCACAGATACGCAGTATTTT	CASSFRRGTGTTDTQYF
.	TRBD1	TRBJ2-7	TRBV28	TGTGCCAGCAGTTTACTGGGACAGGGAATATACGAGCAGTACTTC	CASSLLGQGIYEQYF
.	TRBD1	TRBJ1-5	TRBV7-9	TGTGCCAGCAGCCCGGGGACAGGGGCTAATCAGCCCCAGCATTTT	CASSPGTGANQPQHF
.	TRBD1	TRBJ2-3	TRBV2	TGTGCCAGCAGTCCGGACAGGGGGGAGGGTACGCAGTATTTT	CASSPDRGEGTQYF
.	TRBD2	TRBJ2-7	TRBV5-5	TGTGCCAGCAGCCCGGCCGGGGGGATCTACGAGCAGTACTTC	CASSPAGGIYEQYF
.	.	TRBJ2-1	TRBV27	TGTGCCAGCAGTTTATCCTCCCTCTCCTACAATGAGCAGTTCTTC	CASSLSSLSYNEQFF
.	.	TRBJ2-7	TRBV7-9	TGTGCCAGCAGACATGAGTTCCCGGGTAGCAACGAGCAGTACTTC	CASRHEFPGSNEQYF
.	.	TRBJ1-4	TRBV19	TGTGCCAGTCACGGGGCAACTAATGAAAAACTGTTTTTT	CASHGATNEKLFF
.	.	TRBJ2-2	TRBV28	TGTGCCAGCACAACAGCGGACTCGAACACCGGGGAGCTGTTTTTT	CASTTADSNTGELFF
.	.	TRBJ2-3	TRBV27	TGTGCCAGCAGTTTACGTATGCCGCGGGTCACAGATACGCAGTATTTT	CASSLRMPRVTDTQYF
.	.	TRBJ2-1	TRBV4-2	TGTGCCAGCAGCCAAGATGGCGGGGCCTACAATGAGCAGTTCTTC	CASSQDGGAYNEQFF
.	TRBD1	TRBJ2-1	TRBV7-7	TGTGCCAGCAGCACCAGACAGGGCCCTTACAATGAGCAGTTCTTC	CASSTRQGPYNEQFF
once	TRBD1	TRBJ2-2	TRBV19	TGTGCCAGTAGTATGGACAGGGCCACCGGGGAGCTGTTTTTT	CASSMDRATGELFF
.	.	TRBJ2-7	TRBV30	TGTGCCTGGAGTTCTGGACAGCTCTACGAGCAGTACTTC	CAWSSGQLYEQYF
.	.	TRBJ2-3	TRBV14	TGTGCCAGCAGCTCCAGTTTGTCGGATACGCAGTATTTT	CASSSSLSDTQYF
.	TRBD1	TRBJ1-2	TRBV15	TGTGCCACCAGCAGAGGAACAGGGGCCGAAAAGTTTGGCTACACCTTC	CATSRGTGAEKFGYTF
.	.	TRBJ2-7	TRBV19	TGTGCCAGTAGTACGCAGGGGAACTACGAGCAGTACTTC	CASSTQGNYEQYF
once	.	TRBJ1-1	TRBV7-8	TGTGCCAGCAGCTTCGGCCGAGGAACCTACACTGAAGCTTTCTTT	CASSFGRGTYTEAFF
.	TRBD1	TRBJ2-7	TRBV2	TGTGCCAGCAGTGCCGGAGGAAGGGGGCTCTACGAGCAGTACTTC	CASSAGGRGLYEQYF
.	TRBD2	TRBJ2-7	TRBV5-4	TGTGCCAGCAGCACCGGACTAGCGGGGCTCTACGAGCAGTACTTC	CASSTGLAGLYEQYF
.	.	TRBJ2-3	TRBV10-3	TGTGCCATCAGTGAGTCACGGAGCACAGATACGCAGTATTTT	CAISESRSTDTQYF
once	TRBD1	TRBJ1-4	TRBV5-1	TGCGCCAGCAGCTCACAGGGGCCGGTTGAAAAACTGTTTTTT	CASSSQGPVEKLFF
.	TRBD1	TRBJ1-2	TRBV5-4	TGTGCCAGCAGCTTGGCCGCTTGGACAGGGACCATCTATGGCTACACCTTC	CASSLAAWTGTIYGYTF
.	.	TRBJ2-2	TRBV7-6	TGTGCCAGCAGTTCAAAGGGGTCCGGGGAGCTGTTTTTT	CASSSKGSGELFF
.	TRBD1	TRBJ2-7	TRBV6-5	TGTGCCAGCAGTCGTCCTGGGACAGGACTATACGAGCAGTACTTC	CASSRPGTGLYEQYF
.	.	TRBJ1-1	TRBV11-2	TGTGCCAGCAGCTCCGGTCAGGGTAACACTGAAGCTTTCTTT	CASSSGQGNTEAFF
once	.	TRBJ1-2	TRBV5-4	TGTGCCAGCAGCTTGGGCCAGGACTATGGCTACACCTTC	CASSLGQDYGYTF
.	TRBD2	TRBJ2-5	TRBV9	TGTGCCAGCAGCGCTAGCGGGCTCCAAGAGACCCAGTACTTC	CASSASGLQETQYF
.	.	TRBJ2-6	TRBV5-4	TGTGCCAGCAGCTTGGCCACAGTCCCTGGGGCCAACGTCCTGACTTTC	CASSLATVPGANVLTF
.	.	TRBJ1-2	TRBV10-3	TGTGCCATCAGTGTAAATTCGGCTAACTATGGCTACACCTTC	CAISVNSANYGYTF